This T cell receptor (beta chain) was recovered during a study of early T cells in non-severe SARS-CoV-2 infection. Study details: Unpaired chains resulted from sequencing bulk RNA of unsorted whole blood.

Individual cDNA molecules were tagged with unique molecular identifiers. From the 5' RACE reads, TCRdb called clonotypes with MiXCR, one entry per CDR3 protein. The repertoire has about 110,000 distinct CDR3 sequences, roughly 12% of them found once; the top ten carry 3.5% to 4%. The CDR3 extends over 13 amino acids. The V gene lost 4 bases and the J gene lost 5 bases, with 10 bases spanning the gap. The germline gives CDR1 KGHDR, CDR2 SFDVKD. Only a few counts were recorded for this clonotype. Its target is unknown. The study, taken as a whole, reports: A preference for anti-spike CD8 responses marked VDJdb matching, which missed private and CD4 specificities.

The clonotype originates from an adult who was a healthcare worker with PCR-confirmed SARS-CoV-2 infection or an uninfected control (not recorded which). The material sequenced was whole blood, taken at baseline. The chain carries TRBV24-1 and TRBJ1-1, with D unresolved. The CDR3 nucleotides are TGTGCCACCAGTGAGGAGGAGGGAACTGAAGCTTTCTTT. Protein: CATSEEEGTEAFF.